There are a few counts of the clone carrying this T cell receptor beta chain. The authors' processing: Reference gene primer amplification gave nucleated cell count estimates. Profiled with immunoSEQ multiplex PCR; TCRdb holds only in-frame clones, not every one. V, J and clone size are taken as reported in that table, and D and trimming were inferred from the DNA itself. The sample holds 95,000 to 130,000 clones; 75% to 90% are singletons and the top ten take about 2.2%. This entry belongs to a study of blood T cell repertoires in COVID-19. Background on the study: The cDNA or gDNA used as material had been derived from T cells, B-cell-depleted T cells, or PBMCs.

This CDR3 region has 13 residues. V lost 6 bases, J lost 11 bases, and 19 bases lay in between. The germline V gene has CDR1 SGHVS and CDR2 FQNEAQ. Input material: peripheral blood. The sequence derives from a young man with acute or convalescent COVID-19. The V gene is TRBV7-8, the J gene TRBJ1-1, with D maybe TRBD1 (6 bases). In DNA, the CDR3 is TGTGCCAGCAGTCCTGGTTCTCCCCAGGGGGCTTTCTTT. As protein: CASSPGSPQGAFF. Full variable domain (rest looked up from reference TRBV7-8 and TRBJ1-1): GAGVSQSPRYKVAKRGQDVALRCDPISGHVSLFWYQQALGQGPEFLTYFQNEAQLDKSGLPSDRFFAERPEGSVSTLKIQRTQQEDSAVYLCASSPGSPQGAFFGQGTRLTVV.